Listed below are T cell receptor beta chains from one sample, sequenced in a study of T cell responses to AZD1222 COVID-19 vaccine. Here immunoSEQ multiplex PCR was the method, and the copy in TCRdb shows in-frame clones only, minus some. The table includes tens of thousands of clones, approximately 80% detected once. This material consisted of peripheral blood, taken on day 0 of AZD1222 vaccination. These receptors all come from an adult in good health. Both conserved end residues are part of each CDR3. Each record gives: clone size, J gene, V gene, D gene, CDR3 length, CDR3 protein, CDR3 DNA. The D gene is left open where the match is weak. The size field is filled for only some rows; it gives once, few, many or a size class.

NA	TRBJ2-5	TRBV14	TRBD2	19	CASSQDVLAGGLYQETQYF	TGTGCCAGCAGCCAAGACGTACTAGCGGGGGGGCTGTACCAAGAGACCCAGTACTTC
NA	TRBJ2-5	TRBV6-5	TRBD2	16	CASSYDDSLAGETQYF	TGTGCCAGCAGTTATGACGATTCTTTAGCGGGAGAGACCCAGTACTTC
NA	TRBJ1-1	TRBV6-5	NA	14	CASRKTGENTEAFF	TGTGCCAGCAGAAAGACAGGAGAGAACACTGAAGCTTTCTTT
once	TRBJ1-5	TRBV6-5	NA	13	CASSYGRNQPQHF	TGTGCCAGCAGTTACGGCCGCAATCAGCCCCAGCATTTT
once	TRBJ2-1	TRBV2	TRBD1	15	CASSDGLTGGDEQFF	TGTGCCAGCAGTGATGGGCTGACAGGGGGCGATGAGCAGTTCTTC
NA	TRBJ1-4	TRBV28	NA	15	CASSLGGEANEKLFF	TGTGCCAGCAGTTTGGGGGGAGAGGCTAATGAAAAACTGTTTTTT
NA	TRBJ1-3	TRBV21-1	NA	19	CASSRETGVRGFSGNTIYF	TGTGCCAGCAGCAGAGAAACGGGGGTAAGGGGATTCTCTGGAAACACCATATATTTT
once	TRBJ2-2	TRBV13	NA	16	CASSHRTTANTGELFF	TGTGCCAGCAGCCACCGGACTACCGCGAACACCGGGGAGCTGTTTTTT
NA	TRBJ1-2	TRBV5-4	TRBD1	15	CASSPGQAGNYGYTF	TGTGCCAGCAGCCCGGGACAGGCGGGGAACTATGGCTACACCTTC
NA	TRBJ2-3	TRBV6-5	NA	16	CASSYGVASSTDTQYF	TGTGCCAGCAGTTACGGGGTAGCGAGCAGCACAGATACGCAGTATTTT
NA	TRBJ2-3	TRBV5-1	NA	15	CASSGGLDSTDTQYF	TGCGCCAGCAGTGGGGGCCTGGACTCTACAGATACGCAGTATTTT
once	TRBJ1-2	TRBV28	NA	13	CASGGATNYGYTF	TGTGCCAGCGGTGGCGCTACTAACTATGGCTACACCTTC
once	TRBJ1-1	TRBV27	NA	12	CASSFRGSEAFF	TGTGCCAGCAGTTTTAGAGGGAGTGAAGCTTTCTTT
NA	TRBJ1-2	TRBV6-1	TRBD1	14	CASSESGRQGFWTF	TGTGCCAGCAGTGAATCGGGGAGACAGGGGTTCTGGACCTTC
NA	TRBJ1-6	TRBV9	NA	15	CASSSANDRLSTLHF	TGTGCCAGCAGCAGCGCCAACGACAGGTTATCAACCCTCCACTTT
NA	TRBJ1-1	TRBV18	TRBD1	17	CASSPDETGVYGTEAFF	TGTGCCAGCTCACCAGACGAGACAGGGGTTTACGGCACTGAAGCTTTCTTT
NA	TRBJ2-2	TRBV7-3	NA	14	CASSLSGGTGELFF	TGTGCCAGCAGCCTATCCGGGGGTACCGGGGAGCTGTTTTTT
NA	TRBJ2-5	TRBV9	NA	13	CASSPWTGETQYF	TGTGCCAGCAGCCCCTGGACGGGGGAGACCCAGTACTTC
NA	TRBJ1-2	TRBV27	NA	15	CASSPNTGSFGGYTF	TGTGCCAGCAGTCCAAACACAGGGAGTTTTGGGGGCTACACCTTC
NA	TRBJ2-7	TRBV4-1	NA	15	CASSQDRDTSYEQYF	TGCGCCAGCAGCCAGGACCGGGACACTTCCTACGAGCAGTACTTC
NA	TRBJ2-5	TRBV7-6	TRBD1	15	CASSVNRGREETQYF	TGTGCCAGCAGCGTTAACAGGGGGCGGGAGGAGACCCAGTACTTC
NA	TRBJ1-1	TRBV2	TRBD1	13	CASRGTGGTEAFF	TGTGCCAGCAGGGGTACAGGGGGCACTGAAGCTTTCTTT
NA	TRBJ2-2	TRBV9	TRBD1	13	CASSDRGPGELFF	TGTGCCAGCAGTGACAGGGGACCCGGGGAGCTGTTTTTT
NA	TRBJ1-6	TRBV28	NA	15	CASIDFTAPGSPLHF	TGTGCCAGCATCGATTTCACGGCACCGGGTTCACCCCTCCACTTT
NA	TRBJ2-1	TRBV6-2/TRBV6-3	NA	13	CASSSDSPNEQFF	TGTGCCAGCAGTTCCGACAGCCCCAATGAGCAGTTCTTC
NA	TRBJ2-7	TRBV28	TRBD1	14	CASSLDRGHGEQYF	TGTGCCAGCAGTCTTGACAGGGGGCACGGCGAGCAGTACTTC
NA	TRBJ1-4	TRBV30	TRBD1	14	CAWRPGQLNEKLFF	TGTGCCTGGAGGCCGGGACAGTTAAATGAAAAACTGTTTTTT
NA	TRBJ1-3	TRBV5-4	NA	15	CASSFGGVSGNTIYF	TGTGCCAGCAGCTTCGGGGGGGTGTCTGGAAACACCATATATTTT
few	TRBJ1-4	TRBV5-1	NA	15	CASSLTPGAVEKLFF	TGCGCCAGCAGCTTGACCCCTGGGGCAGTGGAAAAACTGTTTTTT
NA	TRBJ2-7	TRBV13	TRBD1	14	CASSPRDSTYEQYF	TGTGCCAGCAGCCCACGGGACAGCACCTACGAGCAGTACTTC
NA	TRBJ1-5	TRBV19	NA	13	CASSIAVNQPQHF	TGTGCCAGTAGTATCGCAGTAAATCAGCCCCAGCATTTT
NA	TRBJ2-1	TRBV5-4	NA	13	CASSLPGVYEQFF	TGTGCCAGCAGCTTGCCGGGGGTGTATGAGCAGTTCTTC
few	TRBJ1-6	TRBV6-2/TRBV6-3	NA	14	CASTPGQIQSPLHF	TGTGCCAGCACCCCCGGACAGATCCAATCACCCCTCCACTTT
NA	TRBJ1-1	TRBV28	TRBD1	16	CASRLLTGGQNTEAFF	TGTGCCAGCAGGTTACTGACAGGGGGCCAGAACACTGAAGCTTTCTTT
NA	TRBJ1-1	TRBV6-2/TRBV6-3	NA	17	CASSYPTQGIENTEAFF	TGTGCCAGCAGTTACCCTACCCAGGGGATAGAGAACACTGAAGCTTTCTTT
NA	TRBJ2-6	TRBV6-5	NA	16	CASSYWTRAGANVLTF	TGTGCCAGCAGTTATTGGACACGAGCTGGGGCCAACGTCCTGACTTTC
NA	TRBJ1-1	TRBV28	NA	18	CASKQAGSFLILNTEAFF	TGTGCCAGCAAACAGGCCGGGTCCTTCCTAATCTTGAACACTGAAGCTTTCTTT
NA	TRBJ1-4	TRBV19	TRBD1	14	CASRLTGEPEKLFF	TGTGCCAGTAGGCTGACAGGGGAACCCGAAAAACTGTTTTTT
NA	TRBJ2-7	TRBV5-1	NA	12	CASSLVPYEQYF	TGCGCCAGCAGCTTGGTACCCTACGAGCAGTACTTC
NA	TRBJ2-7	TRBV10-3	NA	14	CAITAGVGSYEQYF	TGTGCCATCACCGCAGGGGTGGGCTCCTACGAGCAGTACTTC
NA	TRBJ2-1	TRBV27	TRBD2	17	CASSPLGSGASYNEQFF	TGTGCCAGCAGTCCCCTGGGTAGCGGGGCCTCCTACAATGAGCAGTTCTTC
NA	TRBJ2-5	TRBV9	NA	14	CASSVGQGVETQYF	TGTGCCAGCAGCGTAGGTCAGGGAGTGGAGACCCAGTACTTC
NA	TRBJ1-4	TRBV30	NA	13	CAWSSQSGEKLFF	TGTGCCTGGAGTTCCCAATCGGGTGAAAAACTGTTTTTT
NA	TRBJ2-5	TRBV28	NA	13	CASRDPPQETQYF	TGTGCCAGCAGGGACCCTCCCCAAGAGACCCAGTACTTC
NA	TRBJ2-7	TRBV10-3	NA	14	CAISDTGGAYEQYF	TGTGCCATCAGTGACACAGGGGGGGCCTACGAGCAGTACTTC
NA	TRBJ1-3	TRBV7-2	NA	15	CASSRYISSGNTIYF	TGTGCCAGCAGTCGTTACATAAGCTCTGGAAACACCATATATTTT